This T cell receptor (beta chain) originates from a study of OX40 agonist ivuxolimab in advanced cancers. Sequencing was performed with immunoSEQ multiplex PCR; in TCRdb, only in-frame clones are kept and a portion is missing. Of 70,000 to 75,000 clones listed, 75% to 85% are singletons. Germline-derived CDR1 and CDR2 are KGHSH and LQKENI. V was cut by 0 bases and J by 11 bases, with 13 bases left in between. The CDR3 extends over 13 amino acids. This clone was seen only once. This sequence was found in an adult with an advanced solid tumor such as melanoma, head and neck, liver or kidney cancer. The chain carries TRBV18 and TRBJ1-1; D is ambiguous. Sequenced here: CD4+ or CD8+ T cells sorted from blood, sampled in a trial of the OX40 agonist ivuxolimab. The CDR3 nucleotides are TGTGCCAGCTCACCACCCGGGAGGCGGTCGGCTTTCTTT. It is translated as CASSPPGRRSAFF.